This entry features one T cell receptor beta chain sequence. What antigen it recognizes has not been identified. The input lacks base qualities; no much larger clone sits a single base away. The library was made by the immunoSEQ multiplex PCR assay. The immuneACCESS repertoire file appears here via TCRdb, limited to in-frame rearrangements. These files lack a portion of the clones; in checked studies, under half of the deficit traces to unresolved V genes, and the cause of the others is not known. The sample table lists 60,000 to 75,000 clones, about 90% of them with a count of one. In total, the top ten clones hold 2.5% to 3.5% of the sample. According to the germline V gene, CDR1 reads SGDLS and CDR2 reads YYNGEE. Here V drops 3 bases and J drops 1 base, and the junction holds 8 bases not matched to any gene. The CDR3 has 16 amino acids, counting the end cysteine and phenylalanine. CDR3 DNA only is kept here, 48 bases in frame from base 1.

The data derive from a study of T cells after somatic rescue of genetic block (dated by TCRdb to about 2020). In terms of the full investigation: What the study looked at was long-term robustness, specifically in a T-cell system that came about through somatic rescue of a genetic block in T-cell development.

Sequencing was done on a sample of peripheral blood mononuclear cells (PBMCs). This sequence originates from a man between 35 and 55 years old. The chain joins TRBV9 to TRBJ2-3, with 7 junctional bases fitting TRBD2. The CDR3 reads as follows: CASSAELARGTDTQYF. The sequence in DNA is TGTGCCAGCAGCGCAGAACTAGCGAGGGGCACAGATACGCAGTATTTT.